Following are 27 T cell receptor beta chains from one sample sequenced in a study of human T cells and chemical hapten exposure. Time point of the sample: pre-sensitization, week 0. The treatment is: therapeutic diphenylcyclopropenone sensitization with weekly scalp DPC. TCRdb ran MiXCR on the RACE reads and lists one entry per CDR3 protein. The table records 120,000 or so distinct CDR3 sequences, roughly 14% of them present only once. Sequencing was performed on whole blood, taken in connection with sensitization to the hapten diphenylcyclopropenone (DPC). The receptor source for this set is a young woman with alopecia areata. Some clones in this sample may be carry-over from other donors' samples.

This clonotype was observed a handful of times. This chain links TRBV6-6 with TRBJ1-5; maybe TRBD1 (5 bases). Trimming pared 2 bases from V and 2 bases from J, leaving 10 bases between. Per germline, CDR1 MNHNY and CDR2 SVGAGI (reference sequence). There are 15 residues in the CDR3. This chain's CDR3 is CASSYARAGNQPQHF. DNA for the CDR3: TGTGCCAGCAGTTACGCCAGGGCGGGCAATCAGCCCCAGCATTTT.

This clonotype was detected only a few times. The gene calls are TRBV6-2 or TRBV6-3 and TRBJ2-5, with D perhaps TRBD2 (6 bases). This CDR3 contains 13 residues. Trimming removed 8 bases at V and 0 bases at J, with 10 bases between. Germline V lookup: CDR1 MNHEY, CDR2 SVGEGT. The CDR3 loop reads CASFRDYQETQYF. The CDR3 nucleotides are TGTGCCAGCTTTCGGGACTACCAAGAGACCCAGTACTTC.

This clonotype was recorded many times. The chain has TRBV6-6 and TRBJ2-1; TRBD2 matches 13 bases. V dropped 8 bases and J dropped 7; count of bases not matched to a gene: 11. The germline gives CDR1 MNHNY, CDR2 SVGAGI (reference sequence). The CDR3 is made up of 16 amino acids. CDR3 nucleotides: TGTGCCAGCGGATTAAGGACTAGCGGGGGATTGAATGAGCAGTTCTTC. Its protein is CASGLRTSGGLNEQFF.

A few counts support this clonotype. The gene calls are TRBV5-6 and TRBJ2-2, with D hard to call. Deletions cut 0 bases from V and 6 bases from J, with 9 bases between. CDR1 and CDR2 (germline): SGHDT, YYEEEE. The CDR3 has 14 residues. This CDR3 reads CASSLDFSPGELFF. The DNA for the CDR3 is TGTGCCAGCAGCTTGGACTTTAGCCCCGGGGAGCTGTTTTTT.

The chain has TRBV9 and TRBJ2-3; 10 positions agree with TRBD2. This CDR3 spans 16 amino acids. J was trimmed by 5 bases and V by 2 bases; bases with no gene match: 8. Germline V gene sequence: CDR1 SGDLS, CDR2 YYNGEE. The CDR3 protein is CASSVRTSGVGDTQYF. The CDR3 DNA reads as TGTGCCAGCAGCGTCCGAACTAGCGGGGTGGGAGATACGCAGTATTTT. The whole variable domain, remainder taken from reference TRBV9 and TRBJ2-3, is DSGVTQTPKHLITATGQRVTLRCSPRSGDLSVYWYQQSLDQGLQFLIQYYNGEERAKGNILERFSAQQFPDLHSELNLSSLELGDSALYFCASSVRTSGVGDTQYFGPGTRLTVL.

V gene TRBV6-2 or TRBV6-3 combines with J gene TRBJ2-1; 8 nucleotides align to TRBD2. CDR3 length: 12 amino acids. CDR1 MNHEY and CDR2 SVGEGT come from the germline V gene. The junction had 4 bases not matched to a gene; V was cut back by 2 bases and J by 13 bases. The DNA of the CDR3 is TGTGCCAGCAGTTACGGTAGCGGGGAACAGTTCTTC. This encodes CASSYGSGEQFF.

This clonotype was observed many times. The chain is built from TRBV7-9 and TRBJ2-4; no reliable D call. The germline V gene encodes CDR1 SEHNR and CDR2 FQNEAQ (reference sequence). The V and J ends lost 5 bases and 0 bases respectively, with 8 bases between them. This CDR3 spans 14 amino acids. The CDR3, as DNA: TGTGCCAGCAGCGGGCAGGTAGCCAAAAACATTCAGTACTTC. Protein product: CASSGQVAKNIQYF.

This clonotype has just a few counts. The chain uses TRBV6-2 or TRBV6-3 and TRBJ2-7; the match to TRBD2 covers 7 bases. Germline V gene lookup returns CDR1 MNHEY and CDR2 SVGEGT. After removal of 6 bases from V and 6 bases from J, the junction contained 8 bases not matched to a gene. This CDR3 contains 13 residues. The CDR3 sequence: CASRTGTNTEQYF. The CDR3 DNA follows: TGTGCCAGCAGGACCGGGACTAATACCGAGCAGTACTTC.

This chain uses TRBV6-6 with TRBJ1-1; no definite D call. The CDR3 runs to 12 residues. V lost 6 bases and J lost 5, with 10 bases in between. CDR1 MNHNY and CDR2 SVGAGI come from the germline V gene (reference sequence). CDR3 sequence: CASSPAPTEAFF. As DNA, the CDR3 is TGTGCCAGCAGCCCAGCTCCAACTGAAGCTTTCTTT.

This clonotype appeared a few times. This rearrangement joins TRBV7-9 to TRBJ2-1; D might be TRBD2 (5 bases). Germline V CDR1 and CDR2: SEHNR, FQNEAQ (reference sequence). The CDR3 totals 16 residues. With 3 bases removed from V and 7 bases from J, the gap between germline ends came to 19 bases. The CDR3 reads CASSLLRGPSWNEQFF. The CDR3, as DNA: TGTGCCAGCAGCTTGCTCCGCGGGCCCAGTTGGAATGAGCAGTTCTTC.

The V and J genes are TRBV10-3 and TRBJ2-3; possibly TRBD2 for D (6 bases). Trimming took off 3 bases at V and 0 bases at J, with 10 bases between the two ends. There are 15 residues in the CDR3. Germline CDR1 is ENHRY and CDR2 is SYGVKD. The CDR3 reads CAISDASASTDTQYF. The DNA for the CDR3 is TGTGCCATCAGTGACGCTAGCGCAAGCACAGATACGCAGTATTTT.

This clonotype was picked up many times. J is TRBJ2-3 and V is TRBV28; 10 positions agree with TRBD2. The germline V gene encodes CDR1 MDHEN and CDR2 SYDVKM. There are 19 residues in the CDR3. Germline trimming cut 4 bases from V and 5 bases from J; bases unmatched to any gene: 18. CDR3 amino acids: CASSYTFDRSGGNRDTQYF. CDR3 DNA sequence: TGTGCCAGCAGTTATACCTTCGATCGTAGCGGGGGGAATAGAGATACGCAGTATTTT.

The chain employs TRBV15 and TRBJ2-3, with 8 bases fitting TRBD2. The V gene end was trimmed by 1 base and the J gene end by 2 bases; junction bases not matched to a gene: 8. CDR3 size: 17 residues. Germline V lookup: CDR1 LNHNV, CDR2 YYDKDF (reference sequence). The CDR3 protein is CATSRAPAGVVTDTQYF. The CDR3 DNA is TGTGCCACCAGCAGAGCACCAGCGGGGGTAGTCACAGATACGCAGTATTTT.

CDR3 DNA sequence: TGCAGTGCTATGGTAGCGGGGGGTTACAATGAGCAGTTCTTC. It is translated as CSAMVAGGYNEQFF. The rearrangement joins TRBV20-1 to TRBJ2-1, with 10 nucleotides matching TRBD2. Germline V CDR1 and CDR2: DFQATT, SNEGSKA (reference sequence). The CDR3 is 14 amino acids. The V gene end was trimmed by 4 bases and the J gene end by 4 bases; junction bases not matched to a gene: 4.

This clonotype was picked up many times. The V call is TRBV12-3 or TRBV12-4, the J call TRBJ1-2, with D possibly TRBD1 on 6 matching bases. Trimming pared 11 bases from V and 2 bases from J, leaving 12 bases between. The CDR3 is 12 residues long. This CDR3 is CAVQGLNYGYTF. The CDR3 DNA is TGTGCCGTACAGGGTTTAAACTATGGCTACACCTTC.

The chain is built from TRBV28 and TRBJ1-2, with D uncertain. Germline lookup yields CDR1 MDHEN and CDR2 SYDVKM. The CDR3 is 13 residues long. Trimming shortened V by 5 bases and J by 4 bases, and 11 bases separated the two germline ends. CDR3 region: CASSPVNSYGYTF. The CDR3 bases are TGTGCCAGCAGTCCCGTGAACAGCTATGGCTACACCTTC.

This clonotype came up a few times. The genes are TRBV6-5 and TRBJ2-3; TRBD1 or TRBD2 may be the D gene (5 bases each). CDR3 length: 15 amino acids. The V end was cut by 6 bases, the J end by 2 bases, with 15 bases between. Looked up from germline, CDR1 is MNHEY and CDR2 is SVGAGI. Here the CDR3 reads CASSSRDGTTDTQYF. The DNA for the CDR3 is TGTGCCAGCAGCAGCCGGGACGGTACCACAGATACGCAGTATTTT.

The chain uses TRBV11-2 and TRBJ2-1; 13 nucleotides match TRBD2. The CDR3 has 16 amino acids. V lost 3 bases and J lost 8; bases outside the gene matches: 7. Germline V lookup: CDR1 SGHAT, CDR2 FQNNGV. The CDR3 sequence is CASSFRGLAGRYEQFF. Here the CDR3 DNA reads TGTGCCAGCAGCTTTAGGGGACTAGCGGGGAGGTATGAGCAGTTCTTC.

The CDR3 DNA is TGTGCCAGCAGATCGGGACACCCGGGAAACATTCAGTACTTC. Translation: CASRSGHPGNIQYF. The chain employs TRBV12-3 or TRBV12-4 and TRBJ2-4, with D perhaps TRBD1 (6 bases). The CDR3 is 14 residues long. V gave up 6 bases and J gave up 6 bases, with 15 bases separating them.

The genes are TRBV7-2 and TRBJ1-5; 9 bases match TRBD1. V lost 5 bases to trimming and J lost 3 bases; unmatched junction nucleotides: 5. CDR1 is SGHTA and CDR2 is FQGNSA in the germline V gene. The CDR3 is 15 residues long. The CDR3 here is CASSGDRVFNQPQHF. The CDR3 nucleotides read TGTGCCAGCAGCGGGGACAGGGTTTTCAATCAGCCCCAGCATTTT.

This clonotype was seen at least ten times. This chain connects TRBV18 to TRBJ1-2; 10 nucleotides align to TRBD1. CDR3 length: 15 amino acids. V shed 6 bases and J 5 bases; nucleotides not matched to a gene: 9. Germline CDR1 KGHSH, CDR2 LQKENI. CDR3 nucleotides: TGTGCCAGCTCTCTCGGGACAGGGGACATATATGGCTACACCTTC. Translated: CASSLGTGDIYGYTF.

V and J are TRBV20-1 and TRBJ2-5; 8 nucleotides agree with TRBD2. Germline assignment: CDR1 DFQATT and CDR2 SNEGSKA (reference sequence). The CDR3 is 13 amino acids. V lost 1 base and J lost 4; bases outside the gene matches: 2. The chain's CDR3 is CSARVAGGETQYF. The CDR3 DNA follows: TGCAGTGCTAGAGTTGCGGGGGGAGAGACCCAGTACTTC.

This clonotype was detected a few times. This rearrangement joins TRBV20-1 to TRBJ2-7; tentative D call: TRBD1 (6 bases). The germline V gene has CDR1 DFQATT and CDR2 SNEGSKA (reference sequence). The CDR3 consists of 14 residues. V lost 2 bases, J lost 3 bases, and 14 bases lay in between. The CDR3 nucleotides read TGCAGTGCTAGACCTCAGGGGATCAGCTACGAGCAGTACTTC. Translation: CSARPQGISYEQYF.

Ten or more counts support this clonotype. The V and J genes are TRBV24-1 and TRBJ2-3, with D possibly being TRBD2 (6 bases). CDR1 and CDR2 from the germline V gene are KGHDR and SFDVKD. CDR3 length equals 16 residues. V lost 2 bases to trimming and J lost 0 bases, with 11 bases between them. The CDR3 reads CATSDWGLTSTDTQYF. In nucleotides, the CDR3 is TGTGCCACCAGTGATTGGGGACTGACTAGCACAGATACGCAGTATTTT.

The rearrangement uses TRBV12-3 or TRBV12-4 and TRBJ2-7, with 8 bases that match TRBD2. With V trimmed by 5 bases and J by 0 bases, 6 bases remained unmatched. The CDR3 has 15 residues. The CDR3 loop is CASSQGLGLSYEQYF. The CDR3 DNA reads TGTGCCAGCAGTCAGGGACTAGGGCTCTCCTACGAGCAGTACTTC.

CDR3 in amino acids: CSVSHGNEQYF. The CDR3 coding sequence is TGCAGCGTCTCCCACGGGAACGAGCAGTACTTC. The J gene is TRBJ2-7, the V gene TRBV29-1; tentatively, D is TRBD2 (5 bases). Germline V CDR1 and CDR2: SQVTM, ANQGSEA. CDR3 size: 11 residues. V was cut by 6 bases and J by 5 bases, with 11 bases left in between.

This clonotype occurred a few times. The V call is TRBV2, the J call TRBJ1-5, with D unclear. The length of the CDR3 is 15 residues. V lost 1 base and J lost 4, with 11 bases in between. Germline loops: CDR1 SNHLY, CDR2 FYNNEI. The CDR3: CASSEGYILNQPQHF. The DNA for the CDR3 is TGTGCCAGCAGTGAAGGATACATACTGAATCAGCCCCAGCATTTT.